This T cell receptor beta chain comes out of a study of shared T cell receptors in the human thymus. The protocol was immunoSEQ multiplex PCR, while the TCRdb copy is restricted to in-frame clones and leaves out a portion. Among some 720,000 clones listed, around 87% were seen once. These data also formed part of another study, on human thymus T cells. That source notes: Related work found strong thymic repertoire overlap between unrelated individuals.

The TCR originated in a boy under three years old with a congenital heart defect. The sample consisted of thymocytes.

The CDR3 is CASSSGTGWDTEAFF. CDR3 nucleotides: TGTGCCAGCAGCTCCGGGACAGGGTGGGACACTGAAGCTTTCTTT. This chain joins TRBV7-2 and TRBJ1-1; 9 positions match TRBD1. CDR3 length: 15 residues. With 4 bases clipped from V and 3 bases from J, the junction kept 6 bases outside the gene matches. CDR1 and CDR2 (germline): SGHTA, FQGNSA.